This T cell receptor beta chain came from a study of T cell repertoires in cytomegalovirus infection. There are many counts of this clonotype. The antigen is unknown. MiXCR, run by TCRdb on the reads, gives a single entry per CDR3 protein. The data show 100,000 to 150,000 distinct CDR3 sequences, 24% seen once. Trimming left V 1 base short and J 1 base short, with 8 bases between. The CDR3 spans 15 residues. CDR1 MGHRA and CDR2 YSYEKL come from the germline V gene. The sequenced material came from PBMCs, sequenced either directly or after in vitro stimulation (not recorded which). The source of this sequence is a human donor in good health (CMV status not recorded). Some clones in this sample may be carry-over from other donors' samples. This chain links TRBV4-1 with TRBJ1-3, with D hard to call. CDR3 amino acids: CASSQAAPSGNTIYF. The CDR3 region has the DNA TGCGCCAGCAGCCAAGCGGCTCCATCTGGAAACACCATATATTTT.